Reported below is one T cell receptor beta chain. There is no known antigen for this receptor. Per-base quality was not reported, and no clone a single base away is much larger than it. This specimen comes from a study of OX40 agonist ivuxolimab in advanced cancers. General notes on the study: The costimulatory receptor OX40 (CD134) was targeted by ivuxolimab, a fully human IgG2 agonistic monoclonal antibody. Three dose-escalation patients achieved partial responses, one with hepatocellular carcinoma and two with cutaneous melanoma. Patients were allowed to have had prior anti-PD-1, anti-PD-L1 or anti-CTLA-4 therapy, and 40% to 45% of the dose-escalation patients had previously received checkpoint inhibitors. Of the roughly 53 patients in dose escalation, about 19 had hepatocellular carcinoma, roughly 15 had melanoma, 9 had renal cell carcinoma and 9 had head and neck cancer. Peripheral TCRbeta sequencing aimed to test whether ivuxolimab altered TCR sequence diversity and caused clonal T-cell expansion. In the dose-escalation cohort, approximately 83% of patients were male, and the mean age was roughly 60 years with a range of about 20 to 79. Intravenous ivuxolimab was administered to patients every 2 weeks at six dose levels: 0.01, 0.1, 0.3, 1.5, 3 and 10 mg/kg. The monotherapy dose-escalation portion (N ≈ 52 patients) of the phase I ivuxolimab trial is reported in the paper.

The research as a whole found: Low levels of normalized T-cell clonal expansion were also seen in some patients who did not respond. After ivuxolimab, expanded clones were on average more numerous among CD8+ T cells than among CD4+ T cells. In the 0.1-3.0 mg/kg groups, partial responders were among the patients with the lowest normalized peripheral clonal expansion, particularly in CD8+ T cells. At doses of 0.1 to 3.0 mg/kg, clonal expansion of both CD4+ and CD8+ T cells in blood was seen between baseline and week 6. Antigen specificity was not determined for the clonally expanded peripheral T cells.

Inclusive of the bounding cysteine and phenylalanine, the CDR3 is 14 residues long. Solely the CDR3 DNA is kept, with 42 bases framed from the first base. V trim: 5 bases; J trim: 4 bases; unmatched bases: 2. Taken from the germline V gene (reference sequence), the CDR1 and CDR2 loops are MNHEY and SMNVEV. For sequencing of the TCRbeta CDR3 region, genomic DNA was extracted from the sorted cells. The immunoSEQ Assay was used for sequencing of TCRbeta CDR3 regions. This is the immuneACCESS table as TCRdb keeps it, with only in-frame sequences that have V and J called. A part of the clones is gone; compared with another copy, unresolved V genes explain less than half, and the rest is unexplained. Recorded for this sample are 55,000 to 65,000 clones; about nine tenths of them occurred a single time. Approximately 19% of the sample goes to the ten largest clones. The trial excluded patients who had a history of autoimmune disease or were on systemic immunosuppression. Peripheral blood for TCR sequencing was drawn from every dose cohort at baseline, at cycle 4 day 1 and at cycle 7 day 1. The samples were taken from a phase I, first-in-human, multicenter, open-label dose-escalation trial of ivuxolimab. The trial enrolled adults with locally advanced or metastatic head and neck squamous cell, hepatocellular, melanoma or renal cell carcinoma. Before TCR sequencing, CD4+ and CD8+ T cells were separately sorted from peripheral blood.

The TCR sequence derives from an adult with an advanced solid tumor such as melanoma, head and neck, liver or kidney cancer. The rearranged segments are TRBV27 and TRBJ2-7, and 13 junction bases match TRBD2. The sample was CD4+ or CD8+ T cells sorted from blood, taken in a trial of the OX40 agonist ivuxolimab. The nucleotide sequence reads as follows: TGTGCCAGCAGTCCGGGACTAGCGGGATACGAGCAGTACTTC. Translated, it gives CASSPGLAGYEQYF.